Below are 26 T cell receptor beta chains sequenced from a single sample in a study of T cells in localized non-small cell lung cancer. Sequencing was performed with immunoSEQ multiplex PCR; in TCRdb, only in-frame clones are kept and a portion is missing. This table holds about 1,900 clones, around 22% found once. This specimen consisted of lung tumor tissue, obtained before any cancer treatment. These TCRs come from a woman aged 35 to 70 with stage I lung adenocarcinoma.

This clone was counted a few times. The rearrangement joins TRBV11-3 to TRBJ2-3, with 7 bases matching TRBD1. CDR1 and CDR2 (germline): SGHNT, YENEEA. CDR3 length: 14 amino acids. The V segment lost 3 bases and the J segment 2 bases; nucleotides outside the gene matches: 2. The CDR3 sequence is CASSLGQTTDTQYF. CDR3 sequence (DNA): TGTGCCAGCAGCTTGGGACAGACCACAGATACGCAGTATTTT.

In DNA, the CDR3 is TGCGCCAGCAGCTCGGGACAGCCGACCTCTGGGGCCAACGTCCTGACTTTC. As protein: CASSSGQPTSGANVLTF. The chain is built from TRBV5-1 and TRBJ2-6; 7 bases map to TRBD1. Germline V gives CDR1 SGHRS, CDR2 YFSETQ. This CDR3 comprises 17 residues. The junction had 6 bases not matched to a gene; V was cut back by 3 bases and J by 0 bases.

This chain connects TRBV6-8 to TRBJ2-2; D may be TRBD1 or TRBD2 (5 bases each). The V gene lost 2 bases and the J gene lost 0 bases, with 10 bases spanning the gap. The germline CDR1 and CDR2 sequences are MNHGY and SAAAGT. The CDR3 runs to 16 residues. As DNA, the CDR3 is TGTGCCAGCAGTTACAAGGGGAGTCCGAACACCGGGGAGCTGTTTTTT. As protein: CASSYKGSPNTGELFF.

This chain's CDR3 is CAWSVGTSGFTDTQYF. CDR3 DNA sequence: TGTGCCTGGAGTGTCGGGACTAGCGGATTCACAGATACGCAGTATTTT. V gene TRBV30 combines with J gene TRBJ2-3; 11 bases line up with TRBD2. With V trimmed by 0 bases and J by 2 bases, 4 bases remained unmatched. The CDR3 runs to 16 residues. Germline lookup yields CDR1 GTSNPN and CDR2 SVGIG (reference sequence).

V and J are TRBV30 and TRBJ2-7; D perhaps matches TRBD1 (6 bases). Trimming took off 8 bases at V and 3 bases at J, with 17 bases between the two ends. This CDR3 comprises 13 residues. Looked up from germline, CDR1 is GTSNPN and CDR2 is SVGIG (reference sequence). The CDR3 region is CALTGPALYEQYF. DNA for the CDR3: TGTGCCCTGACAGGCCCCGCTCTCTACGAGCAGTACTTC.

This clone has a handful of counts. The J gene is TRBJ1-2, the V gene TRBV7-5. TRBV7-5 is marked as a pseudogene. The CDR3 spans 14 residues. For the CDR3, the DNA is TGTGCCAGCACCACGGGAAGGGGAGGAGGTGGCTACACCTTC. Amino acids: CASTTGRGGGGYTF.

The chain has TRBV18 and TRBJ2-5; 7 bases fit TRBD1. Germline CDR1 reads KGHSH; CDR2 reads LQKENI. The CDR3 has 15 residues. V lost 3 bases and J lost 4; bases outside the gene matches: 8. As DNA, the CDR3 is TGTGCCAGCTCACCCTCCAAGGGGGCGCGAGAGACCCAGTACTTC. Protein sequence: CASSPSKGARETQYF.

The V call is TRBV11-3, the J call TRBJ1-5; the D is unclear. The V and J ends lost 5 bases and 6 bases respectively, with 14 bases between them. The CDR3 has 14 residues. The germline V gene encodes CDR1 SGHNT and CDR2 YENEEA. CDR3 in DNA: TGTGCCAGCAGCCGAACCAATATAGGTCAGCCCCAGCATTTT. Protein: CASSRTNIGQPQHF.

This clone counts as large. The genes are TRBV15 and TRBJ1-1, with D uncertain. The V end lost 0 bases, the J end lost 8 bases, and 16 bases lay between the germline ends. CDR1 is LNHNV and CDR2 is YYDKDF in the germline V gene (reference sequence). The CDR3 spans 15 residues. The CDR3 protein is CATSRDLALGQEAFF. The DNA of the CDR3 is TGTGCCACCAGCAGAGATTTGGCCTTAGGGCAGGAAGCTTTCTTT.

J is TRBJ2-1 and V is TRBV11-3; possible D gene TRBD1, 7 bases. Germline lookup yields CDR1 SGHNT and CDR2 YENEEA. The CDR3 runs to 15 residues. V was pared by 5 bases and J by 7 bases, with 18 bases between. The CDR3 sequence: CASSQIGGAGNEQFF. CDR3 DNA: TGTGCCAGCAGCCAAATAGGGGGCGCGGGGAATGAGCAGTTCTTC.

J is TRBJ1-5 and V is TRBV19; D is unresolved. The CDR3 covers 15 residues. Germline CDR1 LNHDA, CDR2 SQIVND (reference sequence). Trimming removed 6 bases at V and 5 bases at J, with 17 bases between. CDR3: CASRFTAALYQPQHF. DNA for the CDR3: TGTGCCAGTAGGTTTACGGCAGCTTTGTATCAGCCCCAGCATTTT.

There are a few counts of this clone. The chain recombines TRBV11-3 with TRBJ2-7, with 9 nucleotides matching TRBD1. The germline V gene encodes CDR1 SGHNT and CDR2 YENEEA. Trimming took 6 bases from V and 5 from J; bases not matched to a gene: 11. The CDR3 is 15 amino acids. The CDR3 protein is CASSPTGGAFHEQYF. The CDR3 coding sequence is TGTGCCAGCAGTCCTACAGGGGGCGCTTTTCACGAGCAGTACTTC. Complete variable domain (other parts from reference TRBV11-3 and TRBJ2-7): EAGVVQSPRYKIIEKKQPVAFWCNPISGHNTLYWYLQNLGQGPELLIRYENEEAVDDSQLPKDRFSAERLKGVDSTLKIQPAELGDSAVYLCASSPTGGAFHEQYFGPGTRLTVT.

The sample holds a few counts of this clone. This chain uses TRBV6-8 with TRBJ2-3; D is ambiguous. Trimming took off 6 bases at V and 6 bases at J, with 16 bases between the two ends. This CDR3 has 14 amino acids. CDR1 and CDR2 (germline): MNHGY, SAAAGT. CDR3 nucleotides: TGTGCCAGCAGCCACCTAGTCTCTACGGATACGCAGTATTTT. It translates to CASSHLVSTDTQYF.

This chain connects TRBV11-3 to TRBJ1-2; TRBD1 might be the D (6 bases). The CDR3 covers 14 residues. Germline CDR1 and CDR2: SGHNT and YENEEA. V shed 5 bases and J shed 5 bases, with 15 bases lying between them. The CDR3 coding sequence is TGTGCCAGCAGCCAAGCCGCAGGGGCGTATGGCTACACCTTC. Encoded protein: CASSQAAGAYGYTF.

V is TRBV19 and J is TRBJ2-3; 14 nucleotides match TRBD2. The CDR3 sequence is 18 residues long. V was clipped by 3 bases and J by 2 bases; unmatched bases: 7. In germline, CDR1 is LNHDA, CDR2 SQIVND (reference sequence). The CDR3, as DNA: TGTGCCAGTAGTATCGGACTAGCGGGGGGCTTTTACACAGATACGCAGTATTTT. Translated: CASSIGLAGGFYTDTQYF.

By sample share, this clone is large. The chain joins TRBV6-8 to TRBJ1-1, with a weak D call TRBD1 (5 bases). Trimming removed 0 bases from V and 0 bases from J, with 14 bases in between. The CDR3 spans 17 residues. CDR1 and CDR2 from the germline V gene are MNHGY and SAAAGT. DNA for the CDR3: TGTGCCAGCAGTTACTCGATGGATGGAGGGGTGAACACTGAAGCTTTCTTT. The encoded protein is CASSYSMDGGVNTEAFF.

This clone was counted between two and nine times. This sequence joins TRBV5-1 and TRBJ1-6, with D possibly matching TRBD1 (6 bases). Germline V gene lookup returns CDR1 SGHRS and CDR2 YFSETQ. The CDR3 is made up of 15 amino acids. Trimming removed 3 bases at V and 2 bases at J, with 9 bases between. The CDR3 nucleotides read TGCGCCAGCAGCTCCCAGGGGCCCTATAATTCACCCCTCCACTTT. Its protein is CASSSQGPYNSPLHF.

In this sample, this clone is medium-sized. This chain links TRBV6-8 with TRBJ1-2; no clear D. Germline CDR1 and CDR2: MNHGY and SAAAGT. This CDR3 contains 12 residues. Deletions cut 9 bases from V and 2 bases from J, with 10 bases between. The CDR3 protein is CASMGINYGYTF. In DNA form, the CDR3 reads TGTGCCAGTATGGGGATAAACTATGGCTACACCTTC.

The chain has TRBV9 and TRBJ2-3; a possible D gene is TRBD1 (6 bases). The V gene's germline CDR1 is SGDLS and CDR2 YYNGEE. This CDR3 is built from 14 residues. Deletions cut 5 bases from V and 0 bases from J, with 10 bases between. CDR3 loop: CASSRTESTDTQYF. CDR3 nucleotide sequence: TGTGCCAGCAGTAGGACAGAGAGCACAGATACGCAGTATTTT. Combining the CDR3 with reference TRBV9 and TRBJ2-3 gives the whole variable domain DSGVTQTPKHLITATGQRVTLRCSPRSGDLSVYWYQQSLDQGLQFLIQYYNGEERAKGNILERFSAQQFPDLHSELNLSSLELGDSALYFCASSRTESTDTQYFGPGTRLTVL.

This clone is deemed large. V and J are TRBV9 and TRBJ1-1, with a tentative D call TRBD1 (5 bases). Between the trimmed V and J ends, which lost 0 bases and 4 bases, there was a span of 10 bases. The CDR3 runs to 14 residues. CDR1 is SGDLS, CDR2 YYNGEE, per germline. CDR3: CASSVGGAGTEAFF. The CDR3, as DNA: TGTGCCAGCAGCGTAGGTGGGGCGGGCACTGAAGCTTTCTTT.

This rearrangement joins TRBV19 to TRBJ1-5, with TRBD1 matching 8 bases. The CDR3 has 15 amino acids. The V gene end was trimmed by 2 bases and the J gene end by 7 bases; junction bases not matched to a gene: 7. Germline values: CDR1 LNHDA, CDR2 SQIVND (reference sequence). The CDR3 protein is CASSIPQGGGQPQHF. DNA of the CDR3: TGTGCCAGTAGTATACCACAGGGGGGAGGACAGCCCCAGCATTTT.

By share, this clone ranks as large. The gene calls are TRBV6-8 and TRBJ1-6; the match to TRBD1 covers 8 bases. V gave up 5 bases and J gave up 6 bases; unmatched junction bases: 6. This CDR3 has 15 amino acids. Germline V gene sequence: CDR1 MNHGY, CDR2 SAAAGT. DNA of the CDR3: TGTGCCAGCAGTGTGACAGGGGATGGTAATTCACCCCTCCACTTT. Translated: CASSVTGDGNSPLHF.

This clone was observed a few times. Germline is not matched at one junction end, which may reflect a read error. The chain recombines TRBV6-8 with TRBJ1-1; the match to TRBD1 covers 8 bases. Germline-derived CDR1 and CDR2 are MNHGY and SAAAGT. CDR3 length equals 13 residues. CDR3 loop: CAISQGANTEAFF. The CDR3 DNA follows: TGTGCCATCAGTCAGGGGGCTAACACTGAAGCTTTCTTT.

The chain uses TRBV28 and TRBJ2-1, with D possibly TRBD2 on 5 matching bases. Germline assignment: CDR1 MDHEN and CDR2 SYDVKM. Trimming shortened V by 3 bases and J by 7 bases, and 19 bases separated the two germline ends. This CDR3 is built from 16 residues. CDR3 nucleotides: TGTGCCAGCAGTTTTTGGGCTAGCCCAAATTTGAATGAGCAGTTCTTC. Translating gives CASSFWASPNLNEQFF.

V usage is TRBV11-3 and J usage is TRBJ1-4; TRBD1 matches at 9 bases. The CDR3 consists of 14 residues. Looked up from germline, CDR1 is SGHNT and CDR2 is YENEEA. The J segment lost 4 bases and the V segment lost 3 bases, leaving 0 bases of the junction unmatched. CDR3 DNA sequence: TGTGCCAGCAGCTTGGACAGGGGTAATGAAAAACTGTTTTTT. Translation gives CASSLDRGNEKLFF.

The chain employs TRBV19 and TRBJ1-3; TRBD1 aligns across 8 bases. V lost 7 bases to trimming and J lost 3 bases; unmatched junction nucleotides: 11. This CDR3 comprises 16 residues. In germline, CDR1 is LNHDA, CDR2 SQIVND (reference sequence). The CDR3 spells CASIPPQGVFGNTIYF. The CDR3 region has the DNA TGTGCCAGTATTCCCCCACAGGGGGTCTTTGGAAACACCATATATTTT.